The rows below give T cell receptor beta chains drawn from one sample of a study of cytomegalovirus exposure and HLA in healthy donors. Sequencing was performed with immunoSEQ multiplex PCR; in TCRdb, only in-frame clones are kept and a portion is missing. The table shows approximately 59,000 clones, with 62% occurring only once. What was sequenced was PBMCs. The receptors stem from a man between 25 and 39 years old in good health and CMV-seronegative. Each CDR3 is given with its conserved first and last residue. D genes are given only for firm matches. Size is stated for part of the rows, as once, few or many counts, or as a class when the clone is expanded.

clone_size j_call d_call v_call cdr3_nt cdr3_aa
. TRBJ2-5 . TRBV29-1 TGCAGCGTTGAAGTGGAGGGGGGGCTAAGGACCCAGTACTTC CSVEVEGGLRTQYF
few TRBJ1-3 . TRBV12-2 TGTGCAAGTCGCTTAGCTCTCTCTGGAAACACCATATATTTT CASRLALSGNTIYF
once TRBJ2-7 TRBD1 TRBV9 TGTGCCAGCAGCGAGGGACAGAGCTCCTACGAGCAGTACTTC CASSEGQSSYEQYF
few TRBJ2-1 . TRBV6-5 TGTGCCAGCAGTTACTTCGGACCAGGGTTGGGCAATGAGCAGTTCTTC CASSYFGPGLGNEQFF
. TRBJ2-1 TRBD2 TRBV19 TGTGCCAGTAGTCTAGCGGGGGGCTACAATGAGCAGTTCTTC CASSLAGGYNEQFF
. TRBJ1-5 . TRBV18 TGTGCCAGCTCACCAGAGACTGATCAGCCCCAGCATTTT CASSPETDQPQHF
. TRBJ1-6 . TRBV4-1 TGCGCCAGCAGCCAAGTGAGGGAAGAGGCGTATAATTCACCCCTCCACTTT CASSQVREEAYNSPLHF
once TRBJ2-7 TRBD2 TRBV4-2 TGTGCCAGCAGCCATCTCCTGGCGGGGGGCTCCTACGAGCAGTACTTC CASSHLLAGGSYEQYF
. TRBJ2-7 . TRBV4-1 TGCGCCAGCAGCCAAGATTGGGGAGGGGGTACCTACGAGCAGTACTTC CASSQDWGGGTYEQYF
. TRBJ2-5 TRBD2 TRBV7-9 TGTGCCAGCAGCCCCGGGGGGGTGTCGATGCCGTACTTC CASSPGGVSMPYF
few TRBJ2-3 . TRBV4-2 TGTGCCAGCAGCAGGGGGGGCATGGATACGCAGTATTTT CASSRGGMDTQYF
. TRBJ2-7 TRBD1 TRBV15 TGTGCCACCAGCAGAGAACAGGGGACCGCCTACGAGCAGTACTTC CATSREQGTAYEQYF
. TRBJ2-7 . TRBV7-2 TGTGCCAGCAGCTTAGAGCCTTCCCCCTACGAGCAGTACTTC CASSLEPSPYEQYF
. TRBJ2-7 TRBD2 TRBV30 TGTGCCTGGAGTTTGGGGACTAGCGGGGGTCCCTACGAGCAGTACTTC CAWSLGTSGGPYEQYF
. TRBJ2-5 TRBD1 TRBV7-7 TGTGCCAGCAGCTTAGGGACAGGGGTCCAAGAGACCCAGTACTTC CASSLGTGVQETQYF
. TRBJ2-4 TRBD2 TRBV2 TGTGCCAGCAGGGGACTAGCGGGGACATTAGCCAAAAACATTCAGTACTTC CASRGLAGTLAKNIQYF
. TRBJ1-5 TRBD1 TRBV2 TGTGCCAGCAGTGAAAAGACAGGGAGAAGATCGCCCCAGCATTTT CASSEKTGRRSPQHF
. TRBJ2-5 TRBD2 TRBV25-1 TGTGCCAGCAGCCCCCTAGCGGGGGGGCGAACCCAGTACTTC CASSPLAGGRTQYF
. TRBJ2-7 . TRBV5-1 TGCGCCAGCACAGGGGAATACGAGCAGTACTTC CASTGEYEQYF
. TRBJ2-5 . TRBV5-1 TGCGCCAGCAGCTTGAACCCGGCCGAGAGCGGAGTTCAAGAGACCCAGTACTTC CASSLNPAESGVQETQYF
. TRBJ2-5 . TRBV2 TGTGCCAGCAGTGACCTGGCTGGGCGGGGTGGGGAGACCCAGTACTTC CASSDLAGRGGETQYF
few TRBJ2-3 . TRBV5-4 TGTGCCAGCAGCTTGACGGGGGTGAGAACAGATACGCAGTATTTT CASSLTGVRTDTQYF
few TRBJ2-2 TRBD2 TRBV5-4 TGTGCCAGCAGCCCGAAACAGCGGGGGGAGCTTACCGGGGAGCTGTTTTTT CASSPKQRGELTGELFF
. TRBJ1-1 TRBD1 TRBV6-5 TGTGCCAGCTCTTCTTCAGGGGGCACTGAAGCTTTCTTT CASSSSGGTEAFF
. TRBJ2-7 . TRBV5-1 TGCGCCAGCAGCTTAGGGCAGGGTTTCTACGAGCAGTACTTC CASSLGQGFYEQYF
. TRBJ2-7 . TRBV15 TGTGCCACCAGCAGACAGAGAGACACCTCCTACGAGCAGTACTTC CATSRQRDTSYEQYF
few TRBJ2-5 . TRBV27 TGTGCCAGCAGTTTAGCGGGGTTTGAGACCCAGTACTTC CASSLAGFETQYF
. TRBJ1-4 TRBD1 TRBV6-5 TGTGCCAGCAGCAGACAGGGCCTGGGCGAAAAACTGTTTTTT CASSRQGLGEKLFF
. TRBJ1-1 . TRBV5-4 TGTGCCAGCAGCTTGAGCCCCCGTTTTGGGGCGGACACTGAAGCTTTCTTT CASSLSPRFGADTEAFF
. TRBJ1-6 TRBD1 TRBV28 TGTGCCAGCAGTAAAAGACAGGGTAGGGGCTCACCCCTCCACTTT CASSKRQGRGSPLHF
. TRBJ1-1 TRBD1 TRBV18 TGTGCCAGCTCACCCCGACAGGGGAACACTGAAGCTTTCTTT CASSPRQGNTEAFF
. TRBJ2-2 . TRBV5-4 TGTGCCAGCAGCCCAAACACCGGGGAGCTGTTTTTT CASSPNTGELFF
. TRBJ1-1 TRBD1 TRBV5-6 TGTGCCAGCAGCTCGACCTGGACAGGGGGCCTCACTGAAGCTTTCTTT CASSSTWTGGLTEAFF
. TRBJ2-3 . TRBV9 TGTGCCAGCAGCCATAGCACAGATACGCAGTATTTT CASSHSTDTQYF
. TRBJ1-6 TRBD1 TRBV7-9 TGTGCCAGCAGCTTGGGGGACAGGGATAGTTCACCCCTCCACTTT CASSLGDRDSSPLHF
. TRBJ1-4 . TRBV15 TGTGCCACCAGCAGAGTAAAGGGGGCTAATGAAAAACTGTTTTTT CATSRVKGANEKLFF
. TRBJ1-2 . TRBV27 TGTGCCAGCAGTCCGGGGGGCGCAAGTGGCTACACCTTC CASSPGGASGYTF
few TRBJ2-5 TRBD2 TRBV25-1 TGTGCCAGCCCTGGCACTAGCGGGGACCAAGAGACCCAGTACTTC CASPGTSGDQETQYF
. TRBJ2-3 TRBD1 TRBV29-1 TGCAGCGTTGAACAGTGGACAGGGGGGAAAGATACGCAGTATTTT CSVEQWTGGKDTQYF
. TRBJ1-2 . TRBV30 TGTGCCTGGTCCGATAGCAGGGCTGGTGGCTACACCTTC CAWSDSRAGGYTF
. TRBJ1-2 . TRBV5-6 TGTGCCAGCAGCTTGTGGGCCGGGGTCTATGGCTACACCTTC CASSLWAGVYGYTF
. TRBJ1-4 . TRBV30 TGTGCCTGGAGAGTTCTGGGGGGTAGACTGTTTTTT CAWRVLGGRLFF
few TRBJ1-4 . TRBV30 TGTGCCTGGAGTAGGACAAGGGGACTGAATGAAAAACTGTTTTTT CAWSRTRGLNEKLFF
once TRBJ1-5 . TRBV2 TGTGCCAGCAAGTCCCTCGGACAGCCATATCAGCCCCAGCATTTT CASKSLGQPYQPQHF
. TRBJ1-6 TRBD1 TRBV9 TGTGCCAGCAGCGGACAGGGTTCACCCCTCCACTTT CASSGQGSPLHF
few TRBJ1-6 TRBD1 TRBV4-1 TGCGCCAGCAGCCAAGAGACAGGACAGGGACATAATTCACCCCTCCACTTT CASSQETGQGHNSPLHF
. TRBJ2-7 . TRBV29-1 TGCAGCGCCGGGATGAGAAGCGAGCAGTACTTC CSAGMRSEQYF
few TRBJ2-1 TRBD1 TRBV5-1 TGCGCCAGCAGCTGGAGAGACAGGGGAGTCAGCAATGAGCAGTTCTTC CASSWRDRGVSNEQFF
. TRBJ1-1 . TRBV29-1 TGCAGCGTTTTCCGGGTGAACACTGAAGCTTTCTTT CSVFRVNTEAFF
. TRBJ2-7 TRBD2 TRBV30 TGTGCCTGGAGTGCCCCACCGGGACTAGTTACCCACGAGCAGTACTTC CAWSAPPGLVTHEQYF
few TRBJ1-5 . TRBV5-6 TGTGCCAGCAGCTTGGCCATAGGGGATCAGCCCCAGCATTTT CASSLAIGDQPQHF
. TRBJ1-4 TRBD1 TRBV5-4 TGTGCCAGCAGCTTGCGAGGGGGCGCGCGGGAAAAACTGTTTTTT CASSLRGGAREKLFF
few TRBJ2-5 . TRBV7-8 TGTGCCAGCAGCTTAGAAGGCAGGGCAGGATTCCAAGAGACCCAGTACTTC CASSLEGRAGFQETQYF
. TRBJ1-2 . TRBV4-1 TGCGCCAGCAGCCAAGAGAACAGGGTAACTCTTGGCTACACCTTC CASSQENRVTLGYTF
. TRBJ2-7 TRBD1 TRBV19 TGTGCCAGTAAAGAGGGACAGGGGGCTTACGAGCAGTACTTC CASKEGQGAYEQYF
. TRBJ2-7 TRBD2 TRBV6-5 TGTGCCAGCAGTTACCAGGCTAGCGGGGGATACGAGCAGTACTTC CASSYQASGGYEQYF
. TRBJ2-7 TRBD1 TRBV4-1 TGCGCCAGCAGCCAAGGACAGGGGCTCTACGAGCAGTACTTC CASSQGQGLYEQYF
. TRBJ2-5 TRBD2 TRBV11-2 TGTGCCAGCAGCTTAGCGGGTAGCGGGTTCGAGACCCAGTACTTC CASSLAGSGFETQYF